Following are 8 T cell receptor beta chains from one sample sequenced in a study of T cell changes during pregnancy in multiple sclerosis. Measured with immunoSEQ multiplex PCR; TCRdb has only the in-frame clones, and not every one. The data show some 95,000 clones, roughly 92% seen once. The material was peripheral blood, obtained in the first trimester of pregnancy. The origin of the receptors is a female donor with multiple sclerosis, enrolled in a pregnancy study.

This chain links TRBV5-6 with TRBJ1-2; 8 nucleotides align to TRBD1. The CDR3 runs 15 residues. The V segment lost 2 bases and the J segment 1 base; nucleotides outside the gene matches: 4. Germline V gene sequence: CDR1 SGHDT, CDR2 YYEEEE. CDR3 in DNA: TGTGCCAGCAGCTTCCGGGACAGGATTAACTATGGCTACACCTTC. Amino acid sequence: CASSFRDRINYGYTF.

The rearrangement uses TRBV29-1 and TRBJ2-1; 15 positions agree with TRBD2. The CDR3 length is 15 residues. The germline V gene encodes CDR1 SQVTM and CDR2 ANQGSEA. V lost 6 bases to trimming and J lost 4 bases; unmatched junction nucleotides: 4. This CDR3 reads CSVPGLAGGYNEQFF. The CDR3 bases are TGCAGCGTCCCGGGACTAGCGGGAGGATACAATGAGCAGTTCTTC.

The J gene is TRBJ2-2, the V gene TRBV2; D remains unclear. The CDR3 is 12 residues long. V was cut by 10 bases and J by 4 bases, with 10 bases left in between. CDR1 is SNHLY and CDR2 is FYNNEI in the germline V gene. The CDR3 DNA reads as TGTGCCATCAAACGGAGCACCGGGGAGCTGTTTTTT. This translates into CAIKRSTGELFF.

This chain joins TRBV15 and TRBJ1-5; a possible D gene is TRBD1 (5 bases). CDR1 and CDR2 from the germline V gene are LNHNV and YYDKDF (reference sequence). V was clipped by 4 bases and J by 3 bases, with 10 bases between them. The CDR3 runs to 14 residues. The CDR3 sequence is CATSTGKNNQPQHF. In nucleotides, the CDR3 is TGTGCCACCAGCACAGGGAAGAACAATCAGCCCCAGCATTTT. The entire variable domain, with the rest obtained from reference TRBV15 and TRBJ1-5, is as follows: DAMVIQNPRYQVTQFGKPVTLSCSQTLNHNVMYWYQQKSSQAPKLLFHYYDKDFNNEADTPDNFQSRRPNTSFCFLDIRSPGLGDTAMYLCATSTGKNNQPQHFGDGTRLSIL.

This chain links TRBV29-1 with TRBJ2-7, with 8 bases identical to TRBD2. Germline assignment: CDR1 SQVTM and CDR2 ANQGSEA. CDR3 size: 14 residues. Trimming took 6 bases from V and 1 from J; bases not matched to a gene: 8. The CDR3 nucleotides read TGCAGCGTGACGGGAGGGGACACTTCCTACGAGCAGTACTTC. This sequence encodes CSVTGGDTSYEQYF.

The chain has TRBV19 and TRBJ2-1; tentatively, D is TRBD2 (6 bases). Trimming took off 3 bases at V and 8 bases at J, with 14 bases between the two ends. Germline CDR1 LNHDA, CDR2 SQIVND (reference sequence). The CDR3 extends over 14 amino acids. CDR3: CASSIGLATDEQFF. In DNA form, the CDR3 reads TGTGCCAGTAGTATCGGTCTAGCGACGGATGAGCAGTTCTTC. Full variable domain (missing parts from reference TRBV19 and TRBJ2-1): DGGITQSPKYLFRKEGQNVTLSCEQNLNHDAMYWYRQDPGQGLRLIYYSQIVNDFQKGDIAEGYSVSREKKESFPLTVTSAQKNPTAFYLCASSIGLATDEQFFGPGTRLTVL.

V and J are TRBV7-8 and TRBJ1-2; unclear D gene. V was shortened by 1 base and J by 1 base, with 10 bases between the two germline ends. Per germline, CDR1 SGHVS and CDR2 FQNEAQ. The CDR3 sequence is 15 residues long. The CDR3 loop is CASSLDIGYNYGYTF. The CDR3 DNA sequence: TGTGCCAGCAGCTTAGACATCGGGTATAACTATGGCTACACCTTC.

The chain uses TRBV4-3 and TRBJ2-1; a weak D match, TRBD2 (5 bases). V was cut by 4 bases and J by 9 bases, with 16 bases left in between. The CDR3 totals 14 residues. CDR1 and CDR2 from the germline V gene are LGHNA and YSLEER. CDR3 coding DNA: TGCGCCAGCAGCCCTCGGGGTAGCGCGCGTGAGCAGTTCTTC. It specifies CASSPRGSAREQFF.